This T cell receptor beta chain was sequenced in a study of T-cell memory formation after mild COVID-19. This clonotype was seen a handful of times. CDR1 and CDR2 from the germline V gene are SEHNR and FQNEAQ (reference sequence). The V end was cut by 1 base, the J end by 5 bases, with 6 bases between. The CDR3 covers 13 residues. TCRdb itself ran the 5' RACE reads through MiXCR, one entry per CDR3 protein. The table records 280,000 or so distinct CDR3 sequences, roughly 18% of them present only once. Sample: PBMCs or a T cell subset sorted from them (not recorded which). This sequence was found in a man between 18 and 35 years old who had mild COVID-19 (a few samples of this study predate the infection). Cell type and time point are not known. V gene TRBV7-9 combines with J gene TRBJ2-1, with D possibly TRBD2 on 5 matching bases. The CDR3 protein is CASSLGTHNEQFF. Here the CDR3 DNA reads TGTGCCAGCAGCTTAGGGACTCACAATGAGCAGTTCTTC.